Each of the 21 T cell receptor beta chains below was sequenced from the same sample in a study of beta chain features in type 1 diabetes. Sequenced material consisted of expressed TCRB transcripts (all of the isolated RNA was reverse transcribed). Here immunoSEQ multiplex PCR was the method, and the copy in TCRdb shows in-frame clones only, minus some. Among 400,000 to 500,000 clones listed, approximately 15% were seen once. The sample was naive CD4+ T cells from blood. All receptors derive from a man aged 25 to 40 in good health.

The gene calls are TRBV2 and TRBJ2-7; the D gene is possibly TRBD2 (6 bases). Germline CDR1 reads SNHLY; CDR2 reads FYNNEI. This CDR3 region has 15 residues. V was cut by 0 bases and J by 6 bases, with 15 bases left in between. The CDR3 protein is CASSEAARRAGEQYF. The DNA for the CDR3 is TGTGCCAGCAGTGAAGCGGCCAGGAGGGCGGGCGAGCAGTACTTC.

The chain is built from TRBV4-2 and TRBJ2-1, with D perhaps matching TRBD1 (6 bases). Germline V gives CDR1 LGHNA, CDR2 YNFKEQ. The CDR3 has 12 residues. The V and J ends lost 1 base and 11 bases respectively, with 9 bases between them. The CDR3 is CASSQGTAKQFF. CDR3 sequence (DNA): TGTGCCAGCAGCCAAGGGACAGCGAAGCAGTTCTTC.

J is TRBJ2-2 and V is TRBV5-1; D unresolved. This CDR3 has 15 amino acids. Per the germline V gene, CDR1 is SGHRS and CDR2 is YFSETQ. With 0 bases removed from V and 2 bases from J, the gap between germline ends came to 8 bases. In nucleotides, the CDR3 is TGCGCCAGCAGCTTGGTTGCACGAAACACCGGGGAGCTGTTTTTT. This gives the protein CASSLVARNTGELFF. The complete variable domain, with remaining parts taken from reference TRBV5-1 and TRBJ2-2, reads KAGVTQTPRYLIKTRGQQVTLSCSPISGHRSVSWYQQTPGQGLQFLFEYFSETQRNKGNFPGRFSGRQFSNSRSEMNVSTLELGDSALYLCASSLVARNTGELFFGEGSRLTVL.

This clone showed up just a few times. The V call is TRBV4-1, the J call TRBJ1-1; the match to TRBD1 covers 8 bases. The CDR3 has 16 amino acids. CDR1 and CDR2 (germline): MGHRA, YSYEKL. Unmatched junction bases numbered 9, after V lost 2 bases and J lost 4 bases. The CDR3 loop reads CASSQKQGQVGTEAFF. As DNA, the CDR3 is TGCGCCAGCAGCCAAAAACAGGGACAGGTGGGCACTGAAGCTTTCTTT.

This clone was observed a few times. The V and J genes are TRBV7-2 and TRBJ2-7; D tentatively fits TRBD1 or TRBD2 (5 bases each). V lost 5 bases to trimming and J lost 3 bases, with 11 bases between them. Germline loops: CDR1 SGHTA, CDR2 FQGNSA. This CDR3 has 13 residues. The CDR3 DNA is TGTGCCAGCAGCCCGGGACGGTTCTACGAGCAGTACGTC. Translating gives CASSPGRFYEQYV.

There are a few counts of this clone. This chain links TRBV7-9 with TRBJ1-2; D gene uncertain. Germline V gene data show CDR1 as SEHNR and CDR2 as FQNEAQ (reference sequence). The CDR3 extends over 14 amino acids. Trimming shortened V by 6 bases and J by 8 bases, and 19 bases separated the two germline ends. CDR3 DNA: TGTGCCAGCAGTGACGTGGACCCGTGGCGGGGCTACACCTTC. Translated, it gives CASSDVDPWRGYTF.

This rearrangement joins TRBV20-1 to TRBJ2-1, with D unresolved. This CDR3 has 11 residues. Germline loops: CDR1 DFQATT, CDR2 SNEGSKA (reference sequence). V lost 6 bases to trimming and J lost 15 bases, with 18 bases between them. CDR3 region: CSARSVWDGFF. CDR3 sequence (DNA): TGCAGTGCCCGGAGCGTTTGGGATGGGTTCTTC.

This clone came up a few times. This chain joins TRBV7-2 and TRBJ1-5, with no clear D. The CDR3 loop spans 13 amino acids. The V end was cut by 5 bases, the J end by 2 bases, with 7 bases between. Germline values: CDR1 SGHTA, CDR2 FQGNSA. CDR3 region: CASSPSGNQPQHF. The CDR3, as DNA: TGTGCCAGCAGCCCCTCGGGCAATCAGCCCCAGCATTTT. The full variable domain, its missing parts supplied by reference TRBV7-2 and TRBJ1-5, is GAGVSQSPSNKVTEKGKDVELRCDPISGHTALYWYRQSLGQGLEFLIYFQGNSAPDKSGLPSDRFSAERTGGSVSTLTIQRTQQEDSAVYLCASSPSGNQPQHFGDGTRLSIL.

This clone has more than one count but fewer than ten. The J gene is TRBJ2-7, the V gene TRBV9; D may match TRBD1 or TRBD2 (5 bases each). The CDR3 runs to 15 residues. Germline CDR1 SGDLS, CDR2 YYNGEE. The ends were cut back, 0 bases at V and 0 bases at J, with 10 bases in the middle. CDR3 sequence (DNA): TGTGCCAGCAGCGTAGACTCAGGGAGCTCCTACGAGCAGTACTTC. This gives the protein CASSVDSGSSYEQYF.

V is TRBV9 and J is TRBJ2-5, with D perhaps TRBD2 (6 bases). The CDR3 is 14 amino acids. Per the germline V gene, CDR1 is SGDLS and CDR2 is YYNGEE. The V end lost 4 bases, the J end lost 5 bases, and 15 bases lay between the germline ends. The CDR3 protein is CASSPQPAGETQYF. For the CDR3, the DNA is TGTGCCAGCAGCCCACAGCCGGCGGGGGAGACCCAGTACTTC.

The chain recombines TRBV6-5 with TRBJ2-3; 8 positions agree with TRBD2. Germline CDR1 MNHEY, CDR2 SVGAGI. The CDR3 length is 15 residues. V shed 8 bases and J 2 bases; nucleotides not matched to a gene: 9. The CDR3 DNA follows: TGTGCCAGCGCTAGTAGCGGGACCCACACAGATACGCAGTATTTT. Amino acid sequence: CASASSGTHTDTQYF.

This sequence joins TRBV2 and TRBJ2-7; 12 nucleotides agree with TRBD2. The germline CDR1 and CDR2 sequences are SNHLY and FYNNEI. This CDR3 comprises 14 residues. J was trimmed by 3 bases and V by 5 bases; bases with no gene match: 2. CDR3 nucleotide sequence: TGTGCCAGCAGTAGGACTAGCGGGATCTACGAGCAGTACTTC. Translating it yields CASSRTSGIYEQYF.

This clone was observed a few times. V usage is TRBV29-1 and J usage is TRBJ2-5, with 13 bases lining up with TRBD2. The CDR3 is made up of 16 amino acids. V was pared by 5 bases and J by 2 bases, with 8 bases of the junction left unmatched. Germline values: CDR1 SQVTM, CDR2 ANQGSEA. In nucleotides, the CDR3 is TGCAGCGTTTCTGGGACTAGCGGGGACCTACAAGAGACCCAGTACTTC. Protein: CSVSGTSGDLQETQYF.

This chain links TRBV7-2 with TRBJ1-5; a possible D gene is TRBD1 (5 bases). Germline CDR1 and CDR2: SGHTA and FQGNSA. The CDR3 covers 15 residues. V was clipped by 1 base and J by 1 base, with 8 bases between them. The CDR3 nucleotides read TGTGCCAGCAGCTTAGGGGGCTGGAGCAATCAGCCCCAGCATTTT. Its protein product is CASSLGGWSNQPQHF.

This clone was observed a handful of times. J is TRBJ2-1 and V is TRBV5-1, with D perhaps being TRBD1 or TRBD2 (6 bases each). The CDR3 sequence is 15 residues long. Trimming took 0 bases from V and 7 from J, leaving 14 bases between them. Germline-derived CDR1 and CDR2 are SGHRS and YFSETQ. This chain's CDR3 is CASSLVGGAQNEQFF. The CDR3, as DNA: TGCGCCAGCAGCTTGGTGGGGGGCGCGCAGAATGAGCAGTTCTTC.

This clone was detected only a few times. The rearrangement uses TRBV30 and TRBJ1-2; D not resolved. The V gene's germline CDR1 is GTSNPN and CDR2 SVGIG (reference sequence). V was pared by 0 bases and J by 4 bases, with 12 bases between. The CDR3 has 14 residues. DNA of the CDR3: TGTGCCTGGAGTGTAGTAAAGTCACCCTATGGCTACACCTTC. Residues: CAWSVVKSPYGYTF.

This clone was observed a handful of times. One end of the junction is discordant with germline, which a read error may explain. The chain uses TRBV2 and TRBJ2-4; no clear D gene. CDR1 SNHLY and CDR2 FYNNEI come from the germline V gene. The length of the CDR3 is 15 residues. CDR3 residues: CASREGFVAKNIQYF. CDR3 in DNA: TGTGCCAGCAGAGAAGGGTTCGTAGCCAAAAACATTCAGTACTTC.

The gene calls are TRBV6-5 and TRBJ2-7; D possibly corresponds to TRBD1 (5 bases). This CDR3 contains 13 residues. Trimming took off 2 bases at V and 5 bases at J, with 10 bases between the two ends. CDR1 and CDR2 (germline): MNHEY, SVGAGI. Written as DNA, the CDR3 is TGTGCCAGCAGTTACCCTGACAGTCACGAGCAGTACGTC. Amino acid sequence: CASSYPDSHEQYV.

This clone was counted only a few times. The chain links TRBV18 to TRBJ2-7; 7 bases fit TRBD1. V lost 3 bases and J lost 3; bases outside the gene matches: 11. This CDR3 has 16 amino acids. CDR1 KGHSH and CDR2 LQKENI come from the germline V gene. CDR3 coding DNA: TGTGCCAGCTCACCGCAGACAGGGCGAAACCACTACGAGCAGTACTTC. Translation gives CASSPQTGRNHYEQYF. Full variable domain (missing parts from reference TRBV18 and TRBJ2-7): NAGVMQNPRHLVRRRGQEARLRCSPMKGHSHVYWYRQLPEEGLKFMVYLQKENIIDESGMPKERFSAEFPKEGPSILRIQQVVRGDSAAYFCASSPQTGRNHYEQYFGPGTRLTVT.

This clone was seen only a few times. The V and J genes are TRBV19 and TRBJ2-7, with D uncertain. The CDR3 has 13 residues. V shed 5 bases and J shed 3 bases, with 11 bases lying between them. The germline CDR1 and CDR2 sequences are LNHDA and SQIVND (reference sequence). CDR3 amino acids: CASSRSADYEQYF. CDR3 nucleotide sequence: TGTGCCAGTAGTCGTTCAGCCGACTACGAGCAGTACTTC.

The V and J genes are TRBV7-2 and TRBJ2-4; D perhaps matches TRBD2 (5 bases). With 1 base removed from V and 4 bases from J, the gap between germline ends came to 11 bases. Germline-derived CDR1 and CDR2 are SGHTA and FQGNSA. This CDR3 region has 15 residues. The chain's CDR3 is CASSLGSRGKNIQYF. The CDR3 nucleotides are TGTGCCAGCAGCTTAGGCTCTCGAGGGAAAAACATTCAGTACTTC.